This T cell receptor (beta chain) was recorded in a study of vaccination and CD4 T cells after COVID-19. This sample's treatment: roughly 11-day PBMC culture with coronavirus spike peptide pools or control peptides (ViraFEST assay). Days 3 and 7 saw half the medium replaced with fresh IL-2 medium. The Oncomine TCR Beta short-read assay generated sequence data from the DNA of cultured CD4+ T cells. TCRdb reanalysed the PCR reads using MiXCR and keeps one entry per CDR3 protein. The data show some 15,000 distinct CDR3 sequences, with 53% seen just once and less than 15% held by the top ten. The V and J ends lost 6 bases and 7 bases, in that order; junction bases with no gene match: 5. This CDR3 has 14 amino acids. Only a few counts were recorded for this clonotype. The antigen remains undetermined.

The sequencing sample was made of CD4+ T cells from blood, cultured in vitro. The V and J genes are TRBV12-3 or TRBV12-4 and TRBJ2-2, with 10 bases fitting TRBD2. The receptor was isolated from a human donor who had recovered from COVID-19. The CDR3 DNA is TGTGCCAGCAGCAACAGCGGGAGGGGCGGGGAGCTGTTTTTT. It translates to CASSNSGRGGELFF.